These T cell receptor beta chains were read from a single sample in a study of blood T cell repertoires in COVID-19. Generated by immunoSEQ multiplex PCR, the TCRdb table keeps only in-frame clones and is missing some. The table has nearly 350,000 clones, about four fifths seen once. The sequenced sample was peripheral blood. These receptors all stem from a man aged 30 to 45 with active or convalescent COVID-19. Both conserved end residues are part of each CDR3. The order of the fields is CDR3 DNA, CDR3 protein, J gene, clone size, D gene, V gene, CDR3 length. A D gene is named only where the DNA matches it firmly. The size entry is marked missing in some rows and otherwise reads once, few, many or a size class.

TGTGCCAGCACCACGAACGGAGGGTCGACCCAGTACTTC | CASTTNGGSTQYF | TRBJ2-5 | . | . | TRBV12-3/TRBV12-4 | 13
TGTGCCAGCAGCCAAACTCGTGGTAGCAATCAGCCCCAGCATTTT | CASSQTRGSNQPQHF | TRBJ1-5 | . | . | TRBV4-2 | 15
TGTGCCAGCAGCCAAGATGGCGGGGGAGTCTCCAATGAGCAGTTCTTC | CASSQDGGGVSNEQFF | TRBJ2-1 | . | TRBD2 | TRBV4-2 | 16
TGTGCCAGCAGCTTAGACTTAAAGTATAATTCACCCCTCCACTTT | CASSLDLKYNSPLHF | TRBJ1-6 | . | . | TRBV5-8 | 15
TGTGCCAGTAGTACCGCAGAGGCCCAAGAGACCCAGTACTTC | CASSTAEAQETQYF | TRBJ2-5 | . | . | TRBV19 | 14
TGTGCCAGTAGTATGATAACAGGGGGGCGGGACACTGAAGCTTTCTTT | CASSMITGGRDTEAFF | TRBJ1-1 | . | TRBD1 | TRBV19 | 16
TGTGCCAGCAGTTTTCCGAGGACAGCCCCGGCTGAAAAACTGTTTTTT | CASSFPRTAPAEKLFF | TRBJ1-4 | . | . | TRBV28 | 16
TGTGCCATCAGTGAGTCAAGGGAGGGAGGCTACACCTTC | CAISESREGGYTF | TRBJ1-2 | . | . | TRBV10-3 | 13
TGTGCCAGCAGCTTAACGCTGGCGGGTCTCTACGAGCAGTACTTC | CASSLTLAGLYEQYF | TRBJ2-7 | . | . | TRBV11-2 | 15
TGTGCCAGCAGTTACTCCCCGGGGGGCGACACTGAAGCTTTCTTT | CASSYSPGGDTEAFF | TRBJ1-1 | . | . | TRBV6-2/TRBV6-3 | 15
TGTGCCAGCAGTGACCCCTTAGACAGACCGAAGTACGAGCAGTACTTC | CASSDPLDRPKYEQYF | TRBJ2-7 | . | . | TRBV6-1 | 16
TGTGCCAGTAGTACGGGGACAGAAAGCTATAATTCACCCCTCCACTTT | CASSTGTESYNSPLHF | TRBJ1-6 | . | TRBD1 | TRBV19 | 16
TGCGCCAGCAGCTTGGGCGTCCTAGCGGGGAGCACAGATACGCAGTATTTT | CASSLGVLAGSTDTQYF | TRBJ2-3 | . | TRBD2 | TRBV5-1 | 17
TGTGCCAGCAGCCCTCAGGGTTACAATGAGCAGTTCTTC | CASSPQGYNEQFF | TRBJ2-1 | . | . | TRBV7-6 | 13
TGCGCCAGCAGTCCGGGACTAGCGGCAGATACGCAGTATTTT | CASSPGLAADTQYF | TRBJ2-3 | . | TRBD2 | TRBV5-1 | 14
TGTGCCAGCAGCCGATTTGGGGAGGGGGCTGGGGCCAACGTCCTGACTTTC | CASSRFGEGAGANVLTF | TRBJ2-6 | . | . | TRBV7-6 | 17
TGTGCCAGCAGTTTACTCTATGAGCAGTTCTTC | CASSLLYEQFF | TRBJ2-1 | . | . | TRBV12-3/TRBV12-4 | 11
TGTGCCAGCAGCCAAGGCCGACAGTACAATGAAAAACTGTTTTTT | CASSQGRQYNEKLFF | TRBJ1-4 | . | . | TRBV3-1/TRBV3-2 | 15
TGTGCCAGCAGAGGGACAGGTTACTATGGCTACACCTTC | CASRGTGYYGYTF | TRBJ1-2 | . | . | TRBV21-1 | 13
TGCGCCAGCAGCTTGGACGGGGGGCTAGTCTATGGCTACACCTTC | CASSLDGGLVYGYTF | TRBJ1-2 | . | . | TRBV5-1 | 15
TGTGCCAGCAGTTCGACGGCGGGAGGTCCCTACGAGCAGTACTTC | CASSSTAGGPYEQYF | TRBJ2-7 | . | TRBD2 | TRBV28 | 15
TGCGCCAGCAGCCAACCCGACAGGGAGTCCCTAGGCTACACCTTC | CASSQPDRESLGYTF | TRBJ1-2 | . | TRBD1 | TRBV4-1 | 15
TGTGCCAGCAGCCAAGGGACAGGGGAACAGGAGACCCAGTACTTC | CASSQGTGEQETQYF | TRBJ2-5 | . | TRBD1 | TRBV3-1/TRBV3-2 | 15
TGTGCCAGCAGTTATCGGCGGGCAGCCTACGAGCAGTACTTC | CASSYRRAAYEQYF | TRBJ2-7 | . | . | TRBV6-7 | 14
TGCGCCAGCAGCATACAGGGGGCTGGGACTGAAGCTTTCTTT | CASSIQGAGTEAFF | TRBJ1-1 | . | TRBD1 | TRBV4-1 | 14
TGTGCCAGCAGCGATAGCGGGAGGGCCGTAACAGATACGCAGTATTTT | CASSDSGRAVTDTQYF | TRBJ2-3 | . | TRBD2 | TRBV7-9 | 16
TGTGCCAGCAGCCCGTTTTCCGGCGGGCTACCCTACAATGAGCAGTTCTTC | CASSPFSGGLPYNEQFF | TRBJ2-1 | once | . | TRBV14 | 17
TGTGCCAGCAGCGGAGGCCTTCACAATGAGCAGTTCTTC | CASSGGLHNEQFF | TRBJ2-1 | . | . | TRBV7-3 | 13
TGTGCCAGCAGTGGCCACAGGGGGCCCGGCACCGGGGAGCTGTTTTTT | CASSGHRGPGTGELFF | TRBJ2-2 | . | TRBD1 | TRBV25-1 | 16
TGTGCCAGCAGCCCCCAGGGGAACTATGGCTACACCTTC | CASSPQGNYGYTF | TRBJ1-2 | . | . | TRBV14 | 13
TGTGCCAGCAGTCCCGGACGGGGGAGCTCCTATAATTCACCCCTCCACTTT | CASSPGRGSSYNSPLHF | TRBJ1-6 | . | . | TRBV7-2 | 17
TGTGCCAGTAGTGACAGCCTCCTTAACTATGGCTACACCTTC | CASSDSLLNYGYTF | TRBJ1-2 | . | . | TRBV19 | 14
TGTGCCACCAGTGATCGGGACACCTTCAATCAGCCCCAGCATTTT | CATSDRDTFNQPQHF | TRBJ1-5 | few | . | TRBV24-1 | 15
TGTGCCACGGGACAGGGGGCTGACGAGCAGTACTTC | CATGQGADEQYF | TRBJ2-7 | . | TRBD1 | TRBV24-1 | 12
TGTGCCAGCTCACCTGAGGACAGGGCGTCTAACTATGGCTACACCTTC | CASSPEDRASNYGYTF | TRBJ1-2 | . | TRBD1 | TRBV18 | 16
TGCGCCAGCAGCCTACACCATAGCGGGGGGGGAAACAATGAGCAGTTCTTC | CASSLHHSGGGNNEQFF | TRBJ2-1 | . | TRBD2 | TRBV4-1 | 17
TGTGCCAGCAGCGTAGTGGGGGGGAACACTGAAGCTTTCTTT | CASSVVGGNTEAFF | TRBJ1-1 | . | . | TRBV9 | 14
TGTGCCAGCAGCTCCATGACAGGCCAAGGGGACGAGCAGTACTTC | CASSSMTGQGDEQYF | TRBJ2-7 | . | . | TRBV11-3 | 15
TGTGCCAGCAGCCCGACAGAGCCTAGAAACAATGAGCAGTTCTTC | CASSPTEPRNNEQFF | TRBJ2-1 | . | . | TRBV11-1 | 15
TGCGCCAGCAGCCAAGCGACAGGGAGGTACGAGCAGTACTTC | CASSQATGRYEQYF | TRBJ2-7 | . | . | TRBV4-3 | 14
TGTGCCACCTCGAAGCAGGGACATAGCAATCAGCCCCAGCATTTT | CATSKQGHSNQPQHF | TRBJ1-5 | once | . | TRBV15 | 15
TGTGCCAGCAGGGACAGGGTCTATAATTCACCCCTCCACTTT | CASRDRVYNSPLHF | TRBJ1-6 | . | TRBD1 | TRBV2 | 14
TGTGCCAGCAGCGCACAGGGCGCTTATAATTCACCCCTCCACTTT | CASSAQGAYNSPLHF | TRBJ1-6 | . | . | TRBV7-9 | 15
TGTGCCAGCAGCCCAGGGGTGAATGGCTACACCTTC | CASSPGVNGYTF | TRBJ1-2 | . | . | TRBV6-2/TRBV6-3 | 12
TGCGCCAGCAGCCAAGACCCAACGGGGGAGCAGTACTTC | CASSQDPTGEQYF | TRBJ2-7 | . | . | TRBV4-3 | 13
TGCGCCAGCAGCCAAGAAGGTGGGGGGAATCAGCCCCAGCATTTT | CASSQEGGGNQPQHF | TRBJ1-5 | . | . | TRBV4-1 | 15
TGTGCCAGTACCCAATTGACCGGGACAGGGGGCCCCGGGAATGTGCAGTTCTTC | CASTQLTGTGGPGNVQFF | TRBJ2-1 | . | TRBD1 | TRBV19 | 18
TGCGCCAGCAGCCAAACCGGGACAGCGAGCTCCTACAATGAGCAGTTCTTC | CASSQTGTASSYNEQFF | TRBJ2-1 | . | TRBD1 | TRBV4-1 | 17
TGTGCCAGCAGCTTACAGTCGGACAGGCTAACCGGGGAGCTGTTTTTT | CASSLQSDRLTGELFF | TRBJ2-2 | . | TRBD1 | TRBV7-2 | 16
TGTGCCAGCAGTGTTGACAGGGGAGGCTACACCTTC | CASSVDRGGYTF | TRBJ1-2 | many | TRBD1 | TRBV2 | 12
TGTGCCAGCAGGGAGGATACAGCTATTTATGGCTACACCTTC | CASREDTAIYGYTF | TRBJ1-2 | . | . | TRBV28 | 14
TGTGCCATCAGTGTTTCGGGACATAACACAGATACGCAGTATTTT | CAISVSGHNTDTQYF | TRBJ2-3 | . | . | TRBV10-3 | 15
TGTGCCAGCAGTTCGGCCGGGAGGAACATTCAGTACTTC | CASSSAGRNIQYF | TRBJ2-4 | . | TRBD2 | TRBV6-2/TRBV6-3 | 13